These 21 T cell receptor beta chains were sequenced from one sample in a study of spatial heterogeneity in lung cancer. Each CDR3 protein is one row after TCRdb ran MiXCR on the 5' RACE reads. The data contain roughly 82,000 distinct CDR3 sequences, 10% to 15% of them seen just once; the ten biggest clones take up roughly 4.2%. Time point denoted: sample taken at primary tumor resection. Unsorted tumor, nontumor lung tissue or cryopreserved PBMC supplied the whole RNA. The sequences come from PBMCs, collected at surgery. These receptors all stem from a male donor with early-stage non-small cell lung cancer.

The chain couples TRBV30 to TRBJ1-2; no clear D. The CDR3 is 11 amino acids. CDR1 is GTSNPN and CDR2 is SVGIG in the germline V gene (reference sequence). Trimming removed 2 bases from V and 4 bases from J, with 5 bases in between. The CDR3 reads CAWSFFYGYTF. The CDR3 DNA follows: TGTGCCTGGAGTTTCTTCTATGGCTACACCTTC. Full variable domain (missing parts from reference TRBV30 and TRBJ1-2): SQTIHQWPATLVQPVGSPLSLECTVEGTSNPNLYWYRQAAGRGLQLLFYSVGIGQISSEVPQNLSASRPQDRQFILSSKKLLLSDSGFYLCAWSFFYGYTFGSGTRLTVV.

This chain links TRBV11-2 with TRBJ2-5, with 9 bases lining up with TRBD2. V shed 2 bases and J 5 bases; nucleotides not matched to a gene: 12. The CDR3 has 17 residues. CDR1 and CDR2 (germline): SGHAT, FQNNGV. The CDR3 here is CASSLNNVGAGGETQYF. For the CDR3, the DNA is TGTGCCAGCAGCTTAAATAATGTGGGGGCGGGAGGGGAGACCCAGTACTTC.

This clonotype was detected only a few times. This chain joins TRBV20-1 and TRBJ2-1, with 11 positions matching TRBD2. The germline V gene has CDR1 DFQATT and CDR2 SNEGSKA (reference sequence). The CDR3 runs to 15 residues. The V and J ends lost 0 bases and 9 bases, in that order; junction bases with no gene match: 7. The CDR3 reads CSARDQLAGGLEQFF. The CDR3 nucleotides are TGCAGTGCTAGAGATCAGCTAGCGGGAGGCCTTGAGCAGTTCTTC.

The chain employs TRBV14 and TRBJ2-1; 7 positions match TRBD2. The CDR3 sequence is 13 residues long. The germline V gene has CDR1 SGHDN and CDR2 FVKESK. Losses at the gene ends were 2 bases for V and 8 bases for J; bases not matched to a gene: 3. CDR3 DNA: TGTGCCAGCAGCCAAACTGGGGGGGATGAGCAGTTCTTC. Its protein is CASSQTGGDEQFF. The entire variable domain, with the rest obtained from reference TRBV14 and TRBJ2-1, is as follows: EAGVTQFPSHSVIEKGQTVTLRCDPISGHDNLYWYRRVMGKEIKFLLHFVKESKQDESGMPNNRFLAERTGGTYSTLKVQPAELEDSGVYFCASSQTGGDEQFFGPGTRLTVL.

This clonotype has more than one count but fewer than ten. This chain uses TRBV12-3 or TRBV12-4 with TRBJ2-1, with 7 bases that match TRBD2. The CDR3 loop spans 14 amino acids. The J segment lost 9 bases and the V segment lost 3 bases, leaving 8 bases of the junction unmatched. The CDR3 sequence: CASSFGGRAREQFF. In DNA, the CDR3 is TGTGCCAGCAGTTTTGGGGGGAGGGCCCGTGAGCAGTTCTTC.

The CDR3 loop reads CAWSVAPSGRVKLDTGELFF. CDR3 bases: TGTGCCTGGAGTGTAGCCCCCAGCGGGAGGGTGAAGTTGGACACCGGGGAGCTGTTTTTT. V gene TRBV30 combines with J gene TRBJ2-2; 10 bases agree with TRBD2. The CDR3 is 20 residues long. V shed 0 bases, J shed 3 bases, and the junction held 16 bases outside the gene matches. CDR1 is GTSNPN, CDR2 SVGIG, per germline (reference sequence).

The CDR3 region is CASSGTGDYSPLHF. The CDR3, as DNA: TGCGCCAGCAGCGGGACAGGGGATTATTCACCCCTCCACTTT. The J gene is TRBJ1-6, the V gene TRBV5-1; 10 bases line up with TRBD1. This CDR3 is 14 amino acids long. Germline-derived CDR1 and CDR2 are SGHRS and YFSETQ. V shed 4 bases and J 8 bases; nucleotides not matched to a gene: 3.

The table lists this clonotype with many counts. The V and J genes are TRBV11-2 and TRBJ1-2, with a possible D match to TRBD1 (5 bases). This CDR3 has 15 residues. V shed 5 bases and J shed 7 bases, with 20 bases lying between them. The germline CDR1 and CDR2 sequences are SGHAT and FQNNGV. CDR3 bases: TGTGCCAGCAGCCTAAGTCGTCCGGGACCGGGTGGCTACACCTTC. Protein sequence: CASSLSRPGPGGYTF.

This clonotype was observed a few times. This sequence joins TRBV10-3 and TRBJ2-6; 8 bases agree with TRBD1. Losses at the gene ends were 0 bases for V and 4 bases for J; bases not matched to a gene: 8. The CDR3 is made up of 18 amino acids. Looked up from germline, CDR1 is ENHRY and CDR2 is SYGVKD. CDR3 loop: CAISESISRGLGANVLTF. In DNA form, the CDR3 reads TGTGCCATCAGTGAGTCAATTTCCAGGGGGCTAGGGGCCAACGTCCTGACTTTC.

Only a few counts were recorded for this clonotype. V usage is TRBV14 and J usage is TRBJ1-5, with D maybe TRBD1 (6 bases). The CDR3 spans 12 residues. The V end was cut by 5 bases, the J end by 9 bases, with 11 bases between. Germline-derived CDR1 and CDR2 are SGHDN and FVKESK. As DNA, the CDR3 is TGTGCCAGCAGCTCAGGGGAGATGCCCCAGCATTTT. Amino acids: CASSSGEMPQHF.

The CDR3 sequence is CASSPGTYSSYEQYF. The CDR3 region has the DNA TGTGCCAGCAGTCCCGGGACCTATAGCTCCTACGAGCAGTACTTC. The chain is built from TRBV6-6 and TRBJ2-7, with D possibly called TRBD1 or TRBD2 (5 bases each). The CDR3 is made up of 15 amino acids. Germline values: CDR1 MNHNY, CDR2 SVGAGI (reference sequence). Trimming took off 5 bases at V and 0 bases at J, with 14 bases between the two ends.

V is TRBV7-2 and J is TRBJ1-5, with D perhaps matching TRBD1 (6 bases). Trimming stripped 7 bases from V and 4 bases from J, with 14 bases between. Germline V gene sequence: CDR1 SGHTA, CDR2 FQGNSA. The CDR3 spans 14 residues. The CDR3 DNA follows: TGTGCCAGCACCTCGGTGCAGGGGAATCAGCCCCAGCATTTT. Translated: CASTSVQGNQPQHF.

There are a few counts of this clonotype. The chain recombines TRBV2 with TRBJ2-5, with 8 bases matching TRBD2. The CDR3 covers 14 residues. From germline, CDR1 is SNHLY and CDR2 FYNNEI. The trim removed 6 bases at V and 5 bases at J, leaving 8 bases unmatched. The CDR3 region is CASSGGLAWETQYF. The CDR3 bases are TGTGCCAGCAGCGGAGGACTAGCATGGGAGACCCAGTACTTC.

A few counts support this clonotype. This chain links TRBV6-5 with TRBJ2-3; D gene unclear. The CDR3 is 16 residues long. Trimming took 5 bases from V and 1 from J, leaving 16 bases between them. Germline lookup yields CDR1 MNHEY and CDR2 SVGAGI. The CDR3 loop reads CASSPLGWRRTDTQYF. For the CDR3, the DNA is TGTGCCAGCAGTCCCCTAGGCTGGCGGCGCACAGATACGCAGTATTTT.

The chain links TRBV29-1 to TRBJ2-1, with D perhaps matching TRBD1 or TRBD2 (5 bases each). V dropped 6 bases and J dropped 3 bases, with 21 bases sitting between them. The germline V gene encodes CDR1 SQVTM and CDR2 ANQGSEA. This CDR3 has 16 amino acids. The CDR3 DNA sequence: TGCAGCGTAAGGGGTTTATCGGGAACGGGCTACAATGAGCAGTTCTTC. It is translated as CSVRGLSGTGYNEQFF.

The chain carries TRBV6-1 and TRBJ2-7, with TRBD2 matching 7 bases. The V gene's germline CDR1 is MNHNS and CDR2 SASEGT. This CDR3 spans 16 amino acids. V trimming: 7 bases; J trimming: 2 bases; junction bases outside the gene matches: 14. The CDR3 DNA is TGTGCCAGCACCACTTTAGGTGAGGGGAGGGCCTACGAGCAGTACTTC. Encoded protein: CASTTLGEGRAYEQYF.

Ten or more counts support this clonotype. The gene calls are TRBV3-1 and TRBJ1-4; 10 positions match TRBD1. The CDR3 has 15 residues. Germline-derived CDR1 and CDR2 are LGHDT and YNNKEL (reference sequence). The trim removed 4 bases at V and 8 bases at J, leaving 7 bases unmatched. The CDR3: CASSPPGTGAEKLFF. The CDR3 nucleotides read TGTGCCAGCAGCCCACCCGGGACAGGGGCCGAAAAACTGTTTTTT. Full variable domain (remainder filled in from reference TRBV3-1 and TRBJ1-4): DTAVSQTPKYLVTQMGNDKSIKCEQNLGHDTMYWYKQDSKKFLKIMFSYNNKELIINETVPNRFSPKSPDKAHLNLHINSLELGDSAVYFCASSPPGTGAEKLFFGSGTQLSVL.

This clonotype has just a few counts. Here the CDR3 DNA reads TGTGCCAGCAGCCCTGCGTGGGGCTCCTACGAGCAGTACTTC. Protein: CASSPAWGSYEQYF. The genes are TRBV7-6 and TRBJ2-7; D not certain. Trimming took 5 bases from V and 0 from J, leaving 11 bases between them. The CDR3 extends over 14 amino acids. CDR1 and CDR2 (germline): SGHVS, FNYEAQ. Based on the CDR3 plus reference TRBV7-6 and TRBJ2-7, the full variable domain is GAGVSQSPRYKVTKRGQDVALRCDPISGHVSLYWYRQALGQGPEFLTYFNYEAQQDKSGLPNDRFSAERPEGSISTLTIQRTEQRDSAMYRCASSPAWGSYEQYFGPGTRLTVT.

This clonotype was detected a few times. The CDR3 bases are TGTGCCAGCAGCCCTACAACTAGCGGGAGTAGGACAGATACGCAGTATTTT. Residues: CASSPTTSGSRTDTQYF. V is TRBV7-9 and J is TRBJ2-3; TRBD2 matches 11 bases. The CDR3 extends over 17 amino acids. The junction had 10 bases not matched to a gene; V was cut back by 5 bases and J by 3 bases. CDR1 SEHNR and CDR2 FQNEAQ come from the germline V gene (reference sequence).

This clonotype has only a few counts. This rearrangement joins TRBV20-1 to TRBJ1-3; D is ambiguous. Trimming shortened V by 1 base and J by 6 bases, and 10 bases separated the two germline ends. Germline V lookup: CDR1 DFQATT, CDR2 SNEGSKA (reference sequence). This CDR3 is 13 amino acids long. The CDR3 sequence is CSARGHTLNTIYF. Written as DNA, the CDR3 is TGCAGTGCTAGAGGTCACACACTAAACACCATATATTTT.

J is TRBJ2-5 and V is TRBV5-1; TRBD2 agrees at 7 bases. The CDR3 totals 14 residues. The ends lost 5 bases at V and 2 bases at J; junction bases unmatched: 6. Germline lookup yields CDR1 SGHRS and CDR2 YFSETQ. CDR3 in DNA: TGCGCCAGCAGGCTTCAGGGAGGGCAAGAGACCCAGTACTTC. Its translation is CASRLQGGQETQYF.